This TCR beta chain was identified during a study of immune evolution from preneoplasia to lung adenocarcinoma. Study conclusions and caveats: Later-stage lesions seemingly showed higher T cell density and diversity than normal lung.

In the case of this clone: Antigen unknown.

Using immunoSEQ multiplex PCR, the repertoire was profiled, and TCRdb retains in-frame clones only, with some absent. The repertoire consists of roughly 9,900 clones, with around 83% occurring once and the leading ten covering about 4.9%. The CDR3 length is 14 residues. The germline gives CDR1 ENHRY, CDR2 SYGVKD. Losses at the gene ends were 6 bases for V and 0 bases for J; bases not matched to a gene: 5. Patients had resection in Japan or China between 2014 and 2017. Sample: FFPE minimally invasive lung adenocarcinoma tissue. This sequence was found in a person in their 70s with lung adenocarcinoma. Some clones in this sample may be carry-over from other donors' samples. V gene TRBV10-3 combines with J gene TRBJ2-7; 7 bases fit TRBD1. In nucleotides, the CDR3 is TGTGCCATCAGCGACTACAGGGGCTCCTACGAGCAGTACTTC. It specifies CAISDYRGSYEQYF.